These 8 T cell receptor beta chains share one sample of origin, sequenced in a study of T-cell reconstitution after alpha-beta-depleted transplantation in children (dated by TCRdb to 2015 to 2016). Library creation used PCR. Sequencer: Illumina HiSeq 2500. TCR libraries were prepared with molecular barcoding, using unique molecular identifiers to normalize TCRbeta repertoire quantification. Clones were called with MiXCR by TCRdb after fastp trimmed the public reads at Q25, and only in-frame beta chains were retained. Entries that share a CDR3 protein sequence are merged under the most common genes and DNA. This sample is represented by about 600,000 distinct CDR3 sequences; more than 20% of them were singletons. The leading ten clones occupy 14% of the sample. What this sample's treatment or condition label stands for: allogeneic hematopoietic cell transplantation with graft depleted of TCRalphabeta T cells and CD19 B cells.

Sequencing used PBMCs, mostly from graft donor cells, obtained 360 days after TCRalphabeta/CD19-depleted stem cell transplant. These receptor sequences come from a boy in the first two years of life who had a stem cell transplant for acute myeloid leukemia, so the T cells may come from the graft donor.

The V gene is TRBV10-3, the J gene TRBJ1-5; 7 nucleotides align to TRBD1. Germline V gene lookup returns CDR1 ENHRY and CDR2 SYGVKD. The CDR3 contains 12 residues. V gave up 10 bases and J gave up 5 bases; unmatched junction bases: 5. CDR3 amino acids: CATGTDDQPQHF. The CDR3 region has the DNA TGTGCCACGGGGACAGATGATCAGCCCCAGCATTTT.

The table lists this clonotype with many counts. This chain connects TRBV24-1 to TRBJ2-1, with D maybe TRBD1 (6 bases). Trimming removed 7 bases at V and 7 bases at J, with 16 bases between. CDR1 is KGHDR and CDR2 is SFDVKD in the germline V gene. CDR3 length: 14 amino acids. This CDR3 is CATSDRLTGNEQFF. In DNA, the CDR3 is TGTGCCACCAGCGACCGTCTCACAGGGAATGAGCAGTTCTTC.

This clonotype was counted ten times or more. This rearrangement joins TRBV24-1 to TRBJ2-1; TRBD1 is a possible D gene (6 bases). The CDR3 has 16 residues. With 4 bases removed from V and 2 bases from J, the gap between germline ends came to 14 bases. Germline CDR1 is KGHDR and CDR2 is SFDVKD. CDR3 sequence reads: CATSDPGTITYNEQFF. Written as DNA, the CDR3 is TGTGCCACCAGTGACCCCGGGACAATTACCTACAATGAGCAGTTCTTC.

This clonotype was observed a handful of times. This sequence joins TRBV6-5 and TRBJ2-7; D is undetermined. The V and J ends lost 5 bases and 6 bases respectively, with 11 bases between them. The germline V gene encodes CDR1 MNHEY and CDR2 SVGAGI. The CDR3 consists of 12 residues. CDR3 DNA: TGTGCCAGCAGTCCACGCCCGGGCGAGCAGTACGTC. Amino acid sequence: CASSPRPGEQYV.

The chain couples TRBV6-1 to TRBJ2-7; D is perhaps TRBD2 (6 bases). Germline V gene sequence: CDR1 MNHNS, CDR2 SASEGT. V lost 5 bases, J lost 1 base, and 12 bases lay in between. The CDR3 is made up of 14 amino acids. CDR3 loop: CASSPLGGSYEQYF. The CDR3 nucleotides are TGTGCCAGCAGTCCCCTCGGGGGTTCCTACGAGCAGTACTTC.

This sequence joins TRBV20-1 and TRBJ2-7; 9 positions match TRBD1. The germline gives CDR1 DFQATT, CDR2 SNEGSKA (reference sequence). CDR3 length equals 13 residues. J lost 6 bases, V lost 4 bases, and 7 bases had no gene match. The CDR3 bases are TGCAGTGCTAAGGACAGGGGCCTCGGCGAGCAGTACTTC. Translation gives CSAKDRGLGEQYF.

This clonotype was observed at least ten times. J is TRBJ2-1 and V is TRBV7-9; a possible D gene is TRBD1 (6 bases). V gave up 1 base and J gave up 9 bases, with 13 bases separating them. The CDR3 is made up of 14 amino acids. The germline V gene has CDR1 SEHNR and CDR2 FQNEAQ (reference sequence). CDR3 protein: CASSLGGPASEQFF. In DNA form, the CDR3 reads TGTGCCAGCAGCTTAGGGGGGCCCGCCAGTGAGCAGTTCTTC. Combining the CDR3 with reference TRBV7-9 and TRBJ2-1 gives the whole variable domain DTGVSQNPRHKITKRGQNVTFRCDPISEHNRLYWYRQTLGQGPEFLTYFQNEAQLEKSRLLSDRFSAERPKGSFSTLEIQRTEQGDSAMYLCASSLGGPASEQFFGPGTRLTVL.

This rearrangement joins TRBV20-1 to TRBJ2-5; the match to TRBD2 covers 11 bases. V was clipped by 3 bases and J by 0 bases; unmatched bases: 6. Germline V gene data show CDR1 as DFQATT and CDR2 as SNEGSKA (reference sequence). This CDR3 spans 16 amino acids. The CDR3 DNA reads TGCAGTGCTAGGAAAATAGCGGGGGGGAACCAAGAGACCCAGTACTTC. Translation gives CSARKIAGGNQETQYF.